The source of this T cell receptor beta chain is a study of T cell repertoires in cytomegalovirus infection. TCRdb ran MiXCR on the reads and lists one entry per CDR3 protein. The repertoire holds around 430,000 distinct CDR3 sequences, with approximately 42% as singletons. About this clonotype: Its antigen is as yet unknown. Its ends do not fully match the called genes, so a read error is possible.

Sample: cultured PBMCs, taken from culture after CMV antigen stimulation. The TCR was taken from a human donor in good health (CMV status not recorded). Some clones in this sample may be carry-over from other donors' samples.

The CDR3 loop reads CASSSTSGLSSYNEQLF. Here the CDR3 DNA reads TGTGCCAGCAGCTCAACTAGCGGCCTTAGCTCCTACAATGAGCAGTTGTTC. The chain employs TRBV7-9 and TRBJ2-1; TRBD2 matches 8 bases. Germline assignment: CDR1 SEHNR and CDR2 FQNEAQ (reference sequence). The CDR3 runs to 17 residues.